This T cell receptor (beta chain) was identified during a study of CD8 T cells in ankylosing spondylitis. The study's findings and limits: Reports of some motif variants in reactive arthritis synovial fluid and blood predate this one. Reported data indicate significant enrichment of disease-linked clones within matched ankylosing spondylitis synovial fluid.

As regards this clonotype: Its specificity is not known.

Trimming removed 4 bases from V and 9 bases from J, with 13 bases in between. The CDR3 has 12 amino acids. The germline gives CDR1 SQVTM, CDR2 ANQGSEA. TCRdb reanalysed the 5' RACE reads using MiXCR and keeps one entry per CDR3 protein. This sample has 150,000 to 200,000 distinct CDR3 sequences; roughly 34% occur once, and the top ten carry around 6.2%. The chain recombines TRBV29-1 with TRBJ1-5; D call uncertain. Sequences were obtained from synovial fluid, either unsorted or a sorted T cell fraction (not recorded which). The clonotype comes from a male donor with ankylosing spondylitis. The CDR3 loop reads CSVGDDYRPQHF. The DNA for the CDR3 is TGCAGCGTTGGTGATGATTATCGGCCCCAGCATTTT.